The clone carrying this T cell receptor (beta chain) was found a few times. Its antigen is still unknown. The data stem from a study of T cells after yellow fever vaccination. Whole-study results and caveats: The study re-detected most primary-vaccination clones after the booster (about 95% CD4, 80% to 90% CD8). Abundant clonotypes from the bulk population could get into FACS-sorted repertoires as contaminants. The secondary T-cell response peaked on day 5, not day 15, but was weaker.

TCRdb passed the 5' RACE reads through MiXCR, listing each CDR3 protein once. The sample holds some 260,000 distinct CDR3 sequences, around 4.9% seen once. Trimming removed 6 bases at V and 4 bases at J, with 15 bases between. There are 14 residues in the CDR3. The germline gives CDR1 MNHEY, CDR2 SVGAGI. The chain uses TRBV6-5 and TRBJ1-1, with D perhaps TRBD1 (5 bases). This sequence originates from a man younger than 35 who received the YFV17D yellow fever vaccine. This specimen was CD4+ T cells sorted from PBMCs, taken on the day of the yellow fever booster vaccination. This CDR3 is CASSQDLGGTEAFF. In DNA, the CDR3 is TGTGCCAGCAGCCAGGACTTGGGGGGCACTGAAGCTTTCTTT.